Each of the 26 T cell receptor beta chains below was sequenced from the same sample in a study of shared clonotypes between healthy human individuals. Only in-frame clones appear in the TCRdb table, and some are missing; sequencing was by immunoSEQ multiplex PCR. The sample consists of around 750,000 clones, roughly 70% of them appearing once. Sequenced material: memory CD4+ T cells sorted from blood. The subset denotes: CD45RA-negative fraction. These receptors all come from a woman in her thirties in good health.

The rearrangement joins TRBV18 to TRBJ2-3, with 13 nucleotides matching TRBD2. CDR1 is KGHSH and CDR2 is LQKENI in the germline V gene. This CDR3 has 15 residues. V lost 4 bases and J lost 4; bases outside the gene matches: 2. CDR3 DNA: TGTGCCAGCTCACGACTAGCGGGAGGTGCAGATACGCAGTATTTT. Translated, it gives CASSRLAGGADTQYF.

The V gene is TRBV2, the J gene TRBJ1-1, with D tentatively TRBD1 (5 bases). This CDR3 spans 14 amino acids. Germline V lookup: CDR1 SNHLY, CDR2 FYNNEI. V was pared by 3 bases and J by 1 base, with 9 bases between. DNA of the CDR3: TGTGCCAGCAGTGAGCAGGGTCCGAACACTGAAGCTTTCTTT. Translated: CASSEQGPNTEAFF.

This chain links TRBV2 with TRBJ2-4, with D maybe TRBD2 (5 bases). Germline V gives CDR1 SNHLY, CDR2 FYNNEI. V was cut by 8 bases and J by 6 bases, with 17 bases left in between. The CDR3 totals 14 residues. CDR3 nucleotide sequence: TGTGCCAGCTTCCCGGGTGGGAGTGGAAACATTCAGTACTTC. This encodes CASFPGGSGNIQYF.

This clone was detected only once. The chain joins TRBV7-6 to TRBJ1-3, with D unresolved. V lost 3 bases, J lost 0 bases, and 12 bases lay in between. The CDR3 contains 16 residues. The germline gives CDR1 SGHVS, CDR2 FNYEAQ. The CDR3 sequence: CASSFYGLNSGNTIYF. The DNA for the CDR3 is TGTGCCAGCAGCTTCTACGGACTGAACTCTGGAAACACCATATATTTT.

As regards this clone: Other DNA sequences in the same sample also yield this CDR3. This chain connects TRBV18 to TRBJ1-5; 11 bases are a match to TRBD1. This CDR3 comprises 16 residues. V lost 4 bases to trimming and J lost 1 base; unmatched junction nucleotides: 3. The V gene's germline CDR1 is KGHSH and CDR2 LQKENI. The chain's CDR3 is CASSLGTGGSNQPQHF. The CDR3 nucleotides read TGTGCCAGCTCACTCGGGACAGGGGGGAGCAATCAGCCCCAGCATTTT.

The CDR3 nucleotides read TGTGCCAGTAGTACGGTTGCAGCGGGAGATAACACAGATACGCAGTATTTT. Residues: CASSTVAAGDNTDTQYF. The chain couples TRBV19 to TRBJ2-3; 8 bases agree with TRBD2. The CDR3 is 17 residues long. V gave up 4 bases and J gave up 2 bases; unmatched junction bases: 11. Germline V gives CDR1 LNHDA, CDR2 SQIVND (reference sequence).

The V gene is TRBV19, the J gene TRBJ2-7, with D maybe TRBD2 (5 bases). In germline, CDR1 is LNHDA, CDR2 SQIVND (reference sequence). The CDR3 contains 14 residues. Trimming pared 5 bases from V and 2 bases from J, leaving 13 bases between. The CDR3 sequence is CASSRTSGTYEQYF. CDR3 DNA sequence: TGTGCCAGTAGTCGGACTTCGGGAACCTACGAGCAGTACTTC.

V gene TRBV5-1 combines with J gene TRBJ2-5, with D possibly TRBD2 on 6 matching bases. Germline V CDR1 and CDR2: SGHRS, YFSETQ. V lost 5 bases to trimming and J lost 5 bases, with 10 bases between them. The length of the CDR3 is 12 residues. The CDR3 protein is CASRRDLETQYF. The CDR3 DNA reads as TGCGCCAGCAGGCGGGATCTCGAGACCCAGTACTTC.

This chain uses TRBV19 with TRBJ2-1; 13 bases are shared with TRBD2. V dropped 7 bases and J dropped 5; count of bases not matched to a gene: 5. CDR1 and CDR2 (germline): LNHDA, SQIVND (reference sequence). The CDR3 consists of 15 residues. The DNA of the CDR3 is TGTGCCAGTAATAGACTAGCGGGAGGCCACAATGAGCAGTTCTTC. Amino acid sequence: CASNRLAGGHNEQFF.

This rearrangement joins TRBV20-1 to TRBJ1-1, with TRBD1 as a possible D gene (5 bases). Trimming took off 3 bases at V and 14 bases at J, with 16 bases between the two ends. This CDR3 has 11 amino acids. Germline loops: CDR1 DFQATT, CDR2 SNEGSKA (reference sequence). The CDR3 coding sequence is TGCAGTGCTAGGGTCGCAGGGCCCACCTTCTTT. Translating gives CSARVAGPTFF.

The CDR3 nucleotides are TGTGCCAGCAGTGAAAGGGACAGGTACCCCTACAATGAGCAGTTCTTC. This sequence encodes CASSERDRYPYNEQFF. The chain joins TRBV6-4 to TRBJ2-1, with 8 bases aligning to TRBD1. CDR3 length: 16 residues. Germline V CDR1 and CDR2: MRHNA, SNTAGT. The V gene end was trimmed by 3 bases and the J gene end by 2 bases; junction bases not matched to a gene: 6.

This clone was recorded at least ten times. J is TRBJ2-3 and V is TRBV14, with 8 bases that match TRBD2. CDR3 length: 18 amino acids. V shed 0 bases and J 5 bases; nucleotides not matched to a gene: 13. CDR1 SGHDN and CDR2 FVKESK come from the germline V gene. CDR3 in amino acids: CASSQDRGGRRIEDTQYF. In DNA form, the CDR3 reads TGTGCCAGCAGCCAAGATAGGGGCGGGAGGCGGATTGAAGATACGCAGTATTTT.

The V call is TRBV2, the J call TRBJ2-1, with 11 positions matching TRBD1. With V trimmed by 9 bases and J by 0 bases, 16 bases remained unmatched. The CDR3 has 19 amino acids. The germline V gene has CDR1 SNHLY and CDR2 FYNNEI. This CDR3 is CARGKPGQGGPLSYNEQFF. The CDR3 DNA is TGTGCCAGGGGGAAACCGGGACAGGGGGGCCCCCTCTCCTACAATGAGCAGTTCTTC.

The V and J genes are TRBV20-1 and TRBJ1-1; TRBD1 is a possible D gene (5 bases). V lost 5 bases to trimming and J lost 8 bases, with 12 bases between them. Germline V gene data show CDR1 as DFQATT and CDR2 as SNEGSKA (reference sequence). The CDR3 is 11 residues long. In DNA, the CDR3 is TGCAGTGCTCAGGGAACGTCAGAAGCTTTCTTT. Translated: CSAQGTSEAFF.

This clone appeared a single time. This chain's CDR3 is CASSHPRADSYNEQFF. Written as DNA, the CDR3 is TGTGCCAGCAGCCACCCCCGGGCGGACTCCTACAATGAGCAGTTCTTC. The genes are TRBV14 and TRBJ2-1; D not resolved. There are 16 residues in the CDR3. Trimming shortened V by 3 bases and J by 0 bases, and 12 bases separated the two germline ends. CDR1 is SGHDN and CDR2 is FVKESK in the germline V gene.

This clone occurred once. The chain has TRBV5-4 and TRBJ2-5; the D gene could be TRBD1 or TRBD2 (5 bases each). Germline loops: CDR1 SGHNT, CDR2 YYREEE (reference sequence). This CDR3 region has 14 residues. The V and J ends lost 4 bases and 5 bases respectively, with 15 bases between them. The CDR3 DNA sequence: TGTGCCAGCAGCCCCCAGGGAACGGGGGAGACCCAGTACTTC. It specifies CASSPQGTGETQYF.

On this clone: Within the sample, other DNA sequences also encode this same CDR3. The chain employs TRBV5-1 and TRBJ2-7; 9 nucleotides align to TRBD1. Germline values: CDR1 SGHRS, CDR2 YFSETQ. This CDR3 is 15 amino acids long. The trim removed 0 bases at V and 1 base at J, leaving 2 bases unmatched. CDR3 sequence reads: CASSLGGTGSYEQYF. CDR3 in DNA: TGCGCCAGCAGCTTGGGGGGGACAGGGTCCTACGAGCAGTACTTC.

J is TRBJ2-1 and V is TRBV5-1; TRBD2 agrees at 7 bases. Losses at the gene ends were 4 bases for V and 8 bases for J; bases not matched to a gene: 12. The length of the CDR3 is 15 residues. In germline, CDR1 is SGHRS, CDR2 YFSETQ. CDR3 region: CASSIGLEGVHEQFF. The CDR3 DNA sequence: TGCGCCAGCAGCATCGGACTAGAGGGCGTCCATGAGCAGTTCTTC.

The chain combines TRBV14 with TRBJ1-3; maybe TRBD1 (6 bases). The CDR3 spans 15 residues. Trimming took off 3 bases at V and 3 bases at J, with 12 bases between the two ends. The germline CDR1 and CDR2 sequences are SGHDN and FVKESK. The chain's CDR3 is CASSQGAGNGNTIYF. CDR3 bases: TGTGCCAGCAGCCAGGGGGCGGGAAATGGAAACACCATATATTTT.

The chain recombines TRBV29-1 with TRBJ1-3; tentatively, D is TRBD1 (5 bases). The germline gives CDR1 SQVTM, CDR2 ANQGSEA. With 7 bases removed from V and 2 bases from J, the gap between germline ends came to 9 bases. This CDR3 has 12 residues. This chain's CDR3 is CSASGPGNTIYF. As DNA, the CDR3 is TGCAGCGCCTCGGGACCTGGAAACACCATATATTTT.

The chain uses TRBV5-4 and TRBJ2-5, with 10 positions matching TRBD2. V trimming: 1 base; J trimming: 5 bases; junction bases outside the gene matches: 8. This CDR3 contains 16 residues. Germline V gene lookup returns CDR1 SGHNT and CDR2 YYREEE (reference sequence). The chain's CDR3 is CASSLRSSGRGETQYF. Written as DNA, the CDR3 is TGTGCCAGCAGCTTGAGGTCTAGCGGGAGAGGCGAGACCCAGTACTTC. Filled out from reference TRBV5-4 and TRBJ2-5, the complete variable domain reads ETGVTQSPTHLIKTRGQQVTLRCSSQSGHNTVSWYQQALGQGPQFIFQYYREEENGRGNFPPRFSGLQFPNYSSELNVNALELDDSALYLCASSLRSSGRGETQYFGPGTRLLVL.

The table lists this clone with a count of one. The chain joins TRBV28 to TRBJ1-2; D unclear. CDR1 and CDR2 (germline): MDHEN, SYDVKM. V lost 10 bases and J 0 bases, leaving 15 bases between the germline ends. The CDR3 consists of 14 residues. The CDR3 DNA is TGTGCCATCACAGAGGGAAATTCTAACTATGGCTACACCTTC. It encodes CAITEGNSNYGYTF.

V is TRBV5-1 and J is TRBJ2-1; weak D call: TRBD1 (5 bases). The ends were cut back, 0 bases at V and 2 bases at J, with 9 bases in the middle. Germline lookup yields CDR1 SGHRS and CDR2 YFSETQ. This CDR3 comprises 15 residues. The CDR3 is CASSLGQGTYNEQFF. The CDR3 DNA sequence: TGCGCCAGCAGCTTGGGGCAGGGCACCTACAATGAGCAGTTCTTC. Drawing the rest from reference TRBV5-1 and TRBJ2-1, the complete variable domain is KAGVTQTPRYLIKTRGQQVTLSCSPISGHRSVSWYQQTPGQGLQFLFEYFSETQRNKGNFPGRFSGRQFSNSRSEMNVSTLELGDSALYLCASSLGQGTYNEQFFGPGTRLTVL.

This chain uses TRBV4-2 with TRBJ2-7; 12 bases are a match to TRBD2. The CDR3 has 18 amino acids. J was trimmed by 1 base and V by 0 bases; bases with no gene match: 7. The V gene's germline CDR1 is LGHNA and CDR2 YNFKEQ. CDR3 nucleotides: TGTGCCAGCAGCCAAGATCTTCCGCTAGCGGGAGGGTCCTACGAGCAGTACTTC. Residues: CASSQDLPLAGGSYEQYF.

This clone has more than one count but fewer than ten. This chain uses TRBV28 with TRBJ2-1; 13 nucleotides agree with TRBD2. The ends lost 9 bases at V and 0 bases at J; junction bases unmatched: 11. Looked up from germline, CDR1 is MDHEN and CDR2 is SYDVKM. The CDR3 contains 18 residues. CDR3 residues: CASTGLAGVLSSYNEQFF. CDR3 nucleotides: TGTGCCAGTACAGGACTAGCGGGAGTACTAAGCTCCTACAATGAGCAGTTCTTC.

The DNA of the CDR3 is TGTGCCAGTAGTATAGACGAGGGGTACGGTCAGCCCCAGCATTTT. Translated, it gives CASSIDEGYGQPQHF. The chain has TRBV19 and TRBJ1-5; tentative D call: TRBD1 (5 bases). V shed 0 bases and J shed 6 bases, with 12 bases lying between them. CDR3 length: 15 amino acids. CDR1 and CDR2 from the germline V gene are LNHDA and SQIVND (reference sequence).